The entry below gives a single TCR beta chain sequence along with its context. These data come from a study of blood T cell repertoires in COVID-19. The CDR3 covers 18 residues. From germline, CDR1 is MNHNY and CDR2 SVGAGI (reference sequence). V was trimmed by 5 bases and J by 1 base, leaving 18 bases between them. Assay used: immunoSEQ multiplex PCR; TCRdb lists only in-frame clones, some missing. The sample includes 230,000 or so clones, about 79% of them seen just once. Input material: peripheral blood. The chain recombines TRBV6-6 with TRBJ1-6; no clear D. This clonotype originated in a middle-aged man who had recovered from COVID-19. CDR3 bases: TGTGCCAGCAGTCTCCCCGAGGGAGCTGCGTCCTATAATTCACCCCTCCACTTT. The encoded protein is CASSLPEGAASYNSPLHF.